Each of the 23 T cell receptor beta chains below was sequenced from the same sample in a study of blood T cell repertoires in COVID-19. Here immunoSEQ multiplex PCR was the method, and the copy in TCRdb shows in-frame clones only, minus some. The data contain some 180,000 clones, 70% to 80% of them singletons. The specimen sequenced was PBMCs or T cells enriched from blood (not recorded which). The origin of the receptors is a man aged 60 to 69 who had been exposed to COVID-19.

V and J are TRBV7-6 and TRBJ1-2, with TRBD1 matching over 9 bases. This CDR3 spans 15 amino acids. J gave up 7 bases and V 1 base, and 7 bases lay outside the gene matches. Germline lookup yields CDR1 SGHVS and CDR2 FNYEAQ. The CDR3 is CASSLEETGGSGYTF. DNA of the CDR3: TGTGCCAGCAGCTTAGAGGAGACAGGGGGATCTGGCTACACCTTC.

This clone has only a few counts. The chain is built from TRBV9 and TRBJ2-1; TRBD2 matches at 8 bases. The CDR3 runs 16 residues. V lost 0 bases to trimming and J lost 2 bases; unmatched junction nucleotides: 4. The germline V gene encodes CDR1 SGDLS and CDR2 YYNGEE. CDR3 amino acids: CASSVGGGLPYNEQFF. The CDR3 DNA sequence: TGTGCCAGCAGCGTAGGCGGGGGGTTACCCTACAATGAGCAGTTCTTC.

The V call is TRBV5-4, the J call TRBJ1-6, with 10 bases matching TRBD1. In germline, CDR1 is SGHNT, CDR2 YYREEE (reference sequence). The CDR3 sequence is 13 residues long. Trimming took 4 bases from V and 19 from J; bases not matched to a gene: 11. CDR3 residues: CASSTGTGDPGHF. CDR3 DNA: TGTGCCAGCAGCACCGGGACAGGGGACCCGGGGCACTTT.

In its sample, this clone was seen once. The V gene is TRBV6-5, the J gene TRBJ1-2; tentative D call: TRBD1 (6 bases). The germline V gene has CDR1 MNHEY and CDR2 SVGAGI. CDR3 length equals 13 residues. Trimming left V 6 bases short and J 4 bases short, with 12 bases between. The CDR3 region is CASSGDRIYGYTF. The DNA of the CDR3 is TGTGCCAGCAGCGGCGACAGGATCTATGGCTACACCTTC.

This chain connects TRBV5-1 to TRBJ1-1, with D perhaps matching TRBD1 (5 bases). Germline lookup yields CDR1 SGHRS and CDR2 YFSETQ. Between the trimmed V and J ends, which lost 3 bases and 0 bases, there was a span of 9 bases. The CDR3 is made up of 14 amino acids. CDR3 DNA sequence: TGCGCCAGCAGCTCCGGGGGGATGAACACTGAAGCTTTCTTT. Translated, it gives CASSSGGMNTEAFF.

V is TRBV7-8 and J is TRBJ2-2; 10 bases agree with TRBD2. The ends lost 5 bases at V and 5 bases at J; junction bases unmatched: 14. Germline V lookup: CDR1 SGHVS, CDR2 FQNEAQ. CDR3 length: 18 amino acids. The CDR3 DNA reads TGTGCCAGCAGCCACCTCGGGGGGAGCGGGAGGGTGACCGGGGAGCTGTTTTTT. Its protein product is CASSHLGGSGRVTGELFF.

The rearrangement uses TRBV19 and TRBJ1-4; D may be TRBD1 (6 bases). The V and J ends lost 2 bases and 0 bases respectively, with 10 bases between them. Germline V gene sequence: CDR1 LNHDA, CDR2 SQIVND (reference sequence). This CDR3 is built from 16 residues. As DNA, the CDR3 is TGTGCCAGTAGTATACCCGGGGGGCCAACTAATGAAAAACTGTTTTTT. This encodes CASSIPGGPTNEKLFF.

CDR3 residues: CASSRGSSYEQYF. The CDR3 DNA follows: TGTGCCAGTAGTAGAGGGAGCTCCTACGAGCAGTACTTC. The chain joins TRBV19 to TRBJ2-7; the D gene is possibly TRBD2 (5 bases). CDR1 and CDR2 from the germline V gene are LNHDA and SQIVND (reference sequence). This CDR3 region has 13 residues. V was clipped by 4 bases and J by 0 bases, with 7 bases between them.

The chain carries TRBV2 and TRBJ2-7; weak D call: TRBD2 (5 bases). CDR1 is SNHLY and CDR2 is FYNNEI in the germline V gene. V lost 7 bases, J lost 5 bases, and 18 bases lay in between. This CDR3 has 14 residues. The chain's CDR3 is CASTEPGNGNEQYF. CDR3 nucleotide sequence: TGTGCCAGCACCGAGCCGGGGAATGGCAACGAGCAGTACTTC.

The J gene is TRBJ1-4, the V gene TRBV6-1; 9 positions agree with TRBD1. The CDR3 is made up of 15 amino acids. V lost 3 bases to trimming and J lost 7 bases; unmatched junction nucleotides: 6. Germline CDR1 and CDR2: MNHNS and SASEGT. For the CDR3, the DNA is TGTGCCAGCAGTGAGGCCGGGACAGGGTTTGAAAAACTGTTTTTT. It is translated as CASSEAGTGFEKLFF.

This chain connects TRBV27 to TRBJ1-2, with D maybe TRBD1 (6 bases). V lost 6 bases and J 2 bases, leaving 16 bases between the germline ends. The CDR3 is 15 residues long. CDR1 and CDR2 (germline): MNHEY, SMNVEV (reference sequence). CDR3 loop: CASRSGTQANYGYTF. The CDR3 region has the DNA TGTGCCAGCAGATCGGGGACACAAGCAAACTATGGCTACACCTTC.

This chain uses TRBV5-8 with TRBJ2-3; TRBD2 matches 10 bases. The CDR3 has 17 residues. CDR1 and CDR2 from the germline V gene are SGHTS and YDEGEE. Losses at the gene ends were 0 bases for V and 4 bases for J; bases not matched to a gene: 8. CDR3 sequence: CASSLGSGRAASDTQYF. For the CDR3, the DNA is TGTGCCAGCAGCTTGGGAAGCGGGAGGGCCGCTTCAGATACGCAGTATTTT.

This sequence joins TRBV19 and TRBJ2-1; the match to TRBD1 covers 10 bases. This CDR3 region has 14 residues. The trim removed 7 bases at V and 7 bases at J, leaving 7 bases unmatched. CDR1 and CDR2 from the germline V gene are LNHDA and SQIVND (reference sequence). In DNA form, the CDR3 reads TGTGCCAGTATGAGACAGGGGGCGCGTAATGAGCAGTTCTTC. Its protein product is CASMRQGARNEQFF.

The sample holds a few counts of this clone. V usage is TRBV5-6 and J usage is TRBJ1-6; 10 nucleotides line up with TRBD1. Germline CDR1 is SGHDT and CDR2 is YYEEEE. With V trimmed by 2 bases and J by 6 bases, 2 bases remained unmatched. CDR3 size: 15 residues. The CDR3 DNA is TGTGCCAGCAGCTTCGGGACAGGGGCTAATTCACCCCTCCACTTT. Protein: CASSFGTGANSPLHF.

This rearrangement joins TRBV7-2 to TRBJ1-4; a possible D gene is TRBD1 (5 bases). Germline values: CDR1 SGHTA, CDR2 FQGNSA. Trimming took 5 bases from V and 3 from J, leaving 10 bases between them. There are 14 residues in the CDR3. CDR3 in amino acids: CASSAGRSNEKLFF. The CDR3 nucleotides read TGTGCCAGCAGCGCGGGACGGTCTAATGAAAAACTGTTTTTT.

The chain couples TRBV4-3 to TRBJ1-1; D is perhaps TRBD1 (6 bases). Trimming removed 2 bases at V and 3 bases at J, with 7 bases between. Germline lookup yields CDR1 LGHNA and CDR2 YSLEER. The CDR3 extends over 13 amino acids. Written as DNA, the CDR3 is TGCGCCAGCAGCCAAAAGGGGGACACTGAAGCTTTCTTT. It specifies CASSQKGDTEAFF.

This clone was seen just once. This sequence joins TRBV6-5 and TRBJ2-2; 11 bases align to TRBD2. The V and J ends lost 7 bases and 7 bases, in that order; junction bases with no gene match: 8. The germline gives CDR1 MNHEY, CDR2 SVGAGI. The CDR3 is made up of 15 amino acids. CDR3 in DNA: TGTGCCAGCACCTCTAGCGGGGGGCGCGGCGGGGAGCTGTTTTTT. Its protein is CASTSSGGRGGELFF.

This clone came up a few times. This chain joins TRBV28 and TRBJ1-5; 11 bases agree with TRBD1. With 2 bases clipped from V and 7 bases from J, the junction kept 7 bases outside the gene matches. The CDR3 runs 16 residues. Per germline, CDR1 MDHEN and CDR2 SYDVKM. Here the CDR3 reads CASSLDFGTGGQPQHF. The CDR3 DNA sequence: TGTGCCAGCAGTTTAGATTTTGGGACAGGGGGACAGCCCCAGCATTTT.

The chain joins TRBV6-4 to TRBJ2-1, with TRBD2 identical over 7 bases. V was clipped by 6 bases and J by 8 bases; unmatched bases: 10. The CDR3 is 14 residues long. Germline CDR1 MRHNA, CDR2 SNTAGT. CDR3 in DNA: TGTGCCAGCAGCCTCCGGCGGGAGTCGGATGAGCAGTTCTTC. The encoded protein is CASSLRRESDEQFF.

This clone has a count of ten or more. The chain recombines TRBV9 with TRBJ1-3; 7 bases match TRBD1. This CDR3 region has 16 residues. CDR1 is SGDLS, CDR2 YYNGEE, per germline. The ends lost 0 bases at V and 2 bases at J; junction bases unmatched: 5. In DNA, the CDR3 is TGTGCCAGCAGCGTAGGCATAGACAGGGCTGGAAACACCATATATTTT. Residues: CASSVGIDRAGNTIYF.

The chain recombines TRBV6-4 with TRBJ2-2; tentatively, D is TRBD2 (6 bases). CDR3 length equals 14 residues. Germline V gene lookup returns CDR1 MRHNA and CDR2 SNTAGT. V was cut by 3 bases and J by 5 bases, with 10 bases left in between. The CDR3 DNA follows: TGTGCCAGCAGTGAGGAGGGGTGGACCGGGGAGCTGTTTTTT. As protein: CASSEEGWTGELFF.

The chain combines TRBV28 with TRBJ2-7; D is perhaps TRBD2 (6 bases). CDR3 length: 15 residues. The germline V and J ends were trimmed by 5 bases and 0 bases, with 14 bases remaining between them. Germline CDR1 and CDR2: MDHEN and SYDVKM. The CDR3 DNA reads TGTGCCAGCAGTACTAGGACTACTGGCTCCTACGAGCAGTACTTC. Amino acids: CASSTRTTGSYEQYF.

The chain employs TRBV7-9 and TRBJ1-4; the D gene is possibly TRBD1 (5 bases). CDR1 and CDR2 (germline): SEHNR, FQNEAQ (reference sequence). This CDR3 comprises 15 residues. The ends were cut back, 5 bases at V and 7 bases at J, with 17 bases in the middle. The CDR3 DNA follows: TGTGCCAGCAGCCTCCGACACGGGGGGGGTGAAAAACTGTTTTTT. The encoded protein is CASSLRHGGGEKLFF.